What follows describes a single TCR beta chain. Authors' analysis steps: Amplification from reference gene primers served as the basis for estimated nucleated cell counts. Sequencing used immunoSEQ multiplex PCR; TCRdb keeps in-frame clones, though not all of them. V, J and clone size were drawn from that table, and D and trimming were deduced from the DNA. The table has about 130,000 clones, over 80% seen once; the top ten hold about a sixth. The record originates from a study of blood T cell repertoires in COVID-19. Participants, about 18 to 100 years old, spanned 25 or so US areas. Germline CDR1 SGHRS, CDR2 YFSETQ. This CDR3 is built from 14 residues. V shed 2 bases and J shed 3 bases, with 8 bases lying between them.

This chain connects TRBV5-1 to TRBJ2-2; D is ambiguous. The specimen sequenced was PBMCs or T cells enriched from blood (not recorded which). The sequence was obtained from a man younger than 40 who had recovered from COVID-19. Here the CDR3 reads CASSFTADTGELFF. CDR3 coding DNA: TGCGCCAGCAGCTTTACTGCGGACACCGGGGAGCTGTTTTTT.